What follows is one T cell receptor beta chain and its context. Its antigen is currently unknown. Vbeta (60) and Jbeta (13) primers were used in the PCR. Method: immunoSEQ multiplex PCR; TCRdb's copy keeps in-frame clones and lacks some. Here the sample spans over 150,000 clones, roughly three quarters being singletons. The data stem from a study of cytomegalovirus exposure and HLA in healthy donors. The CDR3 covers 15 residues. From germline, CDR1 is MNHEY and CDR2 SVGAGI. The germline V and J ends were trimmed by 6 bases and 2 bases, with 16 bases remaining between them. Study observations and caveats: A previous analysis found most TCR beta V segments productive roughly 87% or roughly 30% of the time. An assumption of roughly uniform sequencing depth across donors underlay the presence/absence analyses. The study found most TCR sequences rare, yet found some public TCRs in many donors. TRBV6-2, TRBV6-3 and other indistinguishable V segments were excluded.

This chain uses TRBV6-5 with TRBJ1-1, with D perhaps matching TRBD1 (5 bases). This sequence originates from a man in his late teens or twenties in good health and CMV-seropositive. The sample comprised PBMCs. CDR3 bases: TGTGCCAGCAGGGGAGGGCGCAGGGTAAACACTGAAGCTTTCTTT. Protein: CASRGGRRVNTEAFF.